This T cell receptor (beta chain) was captured by sequencing in a study of T-cell reconstitution after alpha-beta-depleted transplantation in children. Study results and limitations: Surviving thymic progenitors and recipient T cells were the source of high TCRbeta diversity at day 60 in some patients. Newly made T cells mostly supplied T-cell counts and diversity one year after transplant. Several hundred graft clones that had expanded were reportedly the source of alpha-beta T cells about two months after transplant.

In the case of this clonotype: Its antigen is still unknown.

V dropped 5 bases and J dropped 4 bases, with 12 bases sitting between them. This CDR3 has 14 amino acids. Germline lookup yields CDR1 MGHRA and CDR2 YSYEKL. For TCRbeta, the library was prepared with unique molecular identifiers. TCRdb re-analysed the PCR reads in MiXCR, keeping a single row per CDR3 protein. Here the sample spans approximately 650,000 distinct CDR3 sequences, around 13% being singletons. The sequencing used PBMCs, collected before TCRalphabeta/CD19-depleted stem cell transplant. The chain carries TRBV4-1 and TRBJ2-1; D is possibly TRBD2 (5 bases). The sequence came from a girl between 2 and 10 years old with congenital amegakaryocytic thrombocytopenia, due to receive a stem cell transplant. The CDR3 bases are TGCGCCAGCAGCGCGAGGGAAGGGTACAATGAGCAGTTCTTC. Residues: CASSAREGYNEQFF.